Each of the 3 T cell receptor beta chains below was sequenced from the same sample in a study of T cell responses to AZD1222 COVID-19 vaccine. Profiled with immunoSEQ multiplex PCR; TCRdb holds only in-frame clones, not every one. The sample contains more than 85,000 clones, 89% of which appear only once. Specimen: peripheral blood, collected 28 days after the second AZD1222 dose. These receptors originate from an adult who received the AZD1222 COVID-19 vaccine.

As DNA, the CDR3 is TGTGCCAGCTCACCACCAGGGGGGGCGGACACTGAAGCTTTCTTT. Its protein product is CASSPPGGADTEAFF. V usage is TRBV18 and J usage is TRBJ1-1; D perhaps matches TRBD1 (6 bases). The CDR3 extends over 15 amino acids. V was cut by 0 bases and J by 3 bases, with 11 bases left in between. CDR1 and CDR2 (germline): KGHSH, LQKENI.

This clone was found once. The same CDR3 arises from other DNA sequences in this sample as well. The V call is TRBV28, the J call TRBJ1-2; no definite D call. CDR3 length: 12 amino acids. CDR1 is MDHEN and CDR2 is SYDVKM in the germline V gene. Trimming pared 2 bases from V and 3 bases from J, leaving 4 bases between. The CDR3 is CASSLGYYGYTF. The CDR3 region has the DNA TGTGCCAGCAGTTTAGGGTACTATGGCTACACCTTC.

The rearrangement joins TRBV27 to TRBJ2-7, with TRBD1 matching over 8 bases. J lost 2 bases, V lost 5 bases, and 8 bases had no gene match. CDR3 length: 15 amino acids. Germline V gene sequence: CDR1 MNHEY, CDR2 SMNVEV (reference sequence). CDR3 sequence: CASSPARGLTYEQYF. CDR3 in DNA: TGTGCCAGCAGTCCCGCCAGGGGGCTCACCTACGAGCAGTACTTC.